This paragraph covers one T cell receptor beta chain sequence. Antigen unknown. PCR used 60 Vbeta primers and 13 Jbeta primers. Profiled with immunoSEQ multiplex PCR; TCRdb holds only in-frame clones, not every one. The sample features under 200,000 clones, with around 0.8% in its top ten. This entry comes from a study of cytomegalovirus exposure and HLA in healthy donors. Study-level results: Immune exposure information comprised only CMV serostatus. CMV antigen specificity of three CMV-associated chains was confirmed in vitro.

The V segment lost 5 bases and the J segment 7 bases; nucleotides outside the gene matches: 9. Per the germline V gene, CDR1 is SGHTA and CDR2 is FQGNSA. The CDR3 has 16 residues. The sample consisted of PBMCs. The sequence derives from a woman between 18 and 29 years old in good health and CMV-seropositive. V gene TRBV7-2 combines with J gene TRBJ2-3, with 13 bases fitting TRBD2. The CDR3 spells CASSLRTSGSVNTQYF. CDR3 DNA: TGTGCCAGCAGCCTTAGGACTAGCGGGAGTGTGAATACGCAGTATTTT.